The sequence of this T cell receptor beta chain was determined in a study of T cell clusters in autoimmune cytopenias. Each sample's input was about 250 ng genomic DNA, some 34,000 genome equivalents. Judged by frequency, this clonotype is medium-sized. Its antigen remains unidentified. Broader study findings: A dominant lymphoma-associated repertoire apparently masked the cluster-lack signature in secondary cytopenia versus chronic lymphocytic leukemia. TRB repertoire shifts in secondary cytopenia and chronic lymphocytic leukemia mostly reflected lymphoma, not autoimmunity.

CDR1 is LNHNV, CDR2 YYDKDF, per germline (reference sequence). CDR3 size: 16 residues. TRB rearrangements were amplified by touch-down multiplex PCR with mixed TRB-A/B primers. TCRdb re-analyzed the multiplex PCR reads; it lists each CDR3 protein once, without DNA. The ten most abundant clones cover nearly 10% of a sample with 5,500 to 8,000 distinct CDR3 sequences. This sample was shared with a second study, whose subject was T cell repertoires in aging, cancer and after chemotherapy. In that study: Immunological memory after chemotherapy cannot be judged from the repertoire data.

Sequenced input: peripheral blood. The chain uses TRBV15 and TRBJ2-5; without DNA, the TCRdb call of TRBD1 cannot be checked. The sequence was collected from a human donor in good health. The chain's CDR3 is CATSRELGGGQETQYF.